This T cell receptor (beta chain) is from a study of radiation and T cells in renal cell carcinoma. Study-wide background: Nephrectomy followed 15 Gy stereotactic body radiation by 4 weeks.

Profiled with immunoSEQ multiplex PCR; TCRdb holds only in-frame clones, not every one. The sample lists tens of thousands of clones; less than 85% were seen once. Germline CDR1 MNHEY, CDR2 SMNVEV (reference sequence). The CDR3 consists of 15 residues. Trimming took 6 bases from V and 2 from J; bases not matched to a gene: 9. Time point: blood 2 weeks post-SBRT. Treatment defined: 15 Gy SBRT to primary tumor, nephrectomy 4 weeks later. This chain joins TRBV27 and TRBJ2-7, with 8 bases aligning to TRBD2. The sample consisted of blood, taken from a patient whose treatment included radiotherapy and nephrectomy. The source is a woman between 65 and 79 years old with renal cell carcinoma. CDR3 DNA sequence: TGTGCCAGCAGCCCTCGCGGGGGGCAGACCTACGAGCAGTACTTC. This sequence encodes CASSPRGGQTYEQYF.